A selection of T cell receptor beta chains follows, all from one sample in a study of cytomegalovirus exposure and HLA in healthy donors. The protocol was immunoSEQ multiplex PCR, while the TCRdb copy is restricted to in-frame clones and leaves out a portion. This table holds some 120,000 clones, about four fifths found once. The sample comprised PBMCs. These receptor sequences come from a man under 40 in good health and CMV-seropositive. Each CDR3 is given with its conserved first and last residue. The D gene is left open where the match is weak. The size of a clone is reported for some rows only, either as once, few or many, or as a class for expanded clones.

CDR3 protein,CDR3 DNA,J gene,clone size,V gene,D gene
CASSQELAGYPYEQYF,TGCGCCAGCAGCCAAGAGCTAGCGGGATACCCCTACGAGCAGTACTTC,TRBJ2-7,NA,TRBV4-3,TRBD2
CASGITGGLSYEQYF,TGTGCTAGTGGCATCACAGGGGGCTTATCCTACGAGCAGTACTTC,TRBJ2-7,NA,TRBV12-5,TRBD1
CASSYYSTGGGYEQYF,TGTGCCAGCAGTTACTATTCGACAGGGGGAGGCTACGAGCAGTACTTC,TRBJ2-7,NA,TRBV6-6,TRBD1
CASSQDILAGDPRDEQYF,TGCGCCAGCAGCCAAGATATACTAGCGGGAGACCCACGGGACGAGCAGTACTTC,TRBJ2-7,NA,TRBV4-1,TRBD2
CASSYPTGGSYEQYF,TGTGCCAGCAGCTACCCGACAGGGGGCTCCTACGAGCAGTACTTC,TRBJ2-7,once,TRBV7-9,TRBD1
CSVQGVEKLFF,TGCAGTGTACAGGGGGTTGAAAAACTGTTTTTT,TRBJ1-4,NA,TRBV20-1,TRBD1
CASSPLVRSGNTIYF,TGTGCCAGCAGTCCCCTCGTGAGATCTGGAAACACCATATATTTT,TRBJ1-3,NA,TRBV6-5,NA
CASSPGGAGQETQYF,TGTGCCAGCAGCCCCGGGGGAGCGGGACAAGAGACCCAGTACTTC,TRBJ2-5,NA,TRBV28,TRBD2
CASSQGGGTDNEQFF,TGTGCCAGCAGCCAAGGAGGGGGGACAGACAATGAGCAGTTCTTC,TRBJ2-1,NA,TRBV4-2,NA
CASSPFQGAKNIQYF,TGTGCCAGCAGCCCGTTCCAGGGGGCCAAAAACATTCAGTACTTC,TRBJ2-4,NA,TRBV11-3,NA
CASSLARGNLYTEAFF,TGTGCCAGCAGTTTAGCCCGGGGGAACCTATACACTGAAGCTTTCTTT,TRBJ1-1,NA,TRBV27,NA
CASSSHRGQSKFF,TGTGCCAGCAGCTCTCATCGGGGACAGAGCAAATTCTTC,TRBJ2-1,NA,TRBV11-1,TRBD1
CASSPWDRGNGEQFF,TGCGCCAGCAGCCCCTGGGACCGGGGGAATGGTGAGCAGTTCTTC,TRBJ2-1,once,TRBV5-1,NA
CAIAGTGLQETQYF,TGTGCCATCGCCGGGACAGGGCTCCAAGAGACCCAGTACTTC,TRBJ2-5,NA,TRBV10-3,TRBD1
CASSISGATYEQYF,TGTGCCAGCAGCATTAGCGGGGCCACCTACGAGCAGTACTTC,TRBJ2-7,NA,TRBV7-2,TRBD2
CASSPGGGANYGYTF,TGTGCCAGCAGCCCCGGCGGGGGGGCTAACTATGGCTACACCTTC,TRBJ1-2,NA,TRBV14,NA
CASSFGAAYEQYF,TGTGCCAGCAGCTTTGGGGCAGCCTACGAGCAGTACTTC,TRBJ2-7,NA,TRBV11-1,NA
CASSQAGGRAYEQYF,TGTGCCAGCAGCCAAGCGGGAGGGAGGGCCTACGAGCAGTACTTC,TRBJ2-7,NA,TRBV4-2,TRBD2
CASSSTSGASTDTQYF,TGCGCCAGCAGTTCGACTAGCGGGGCGAGCACAGATACGCAGTATTTT,TRBJ2-3,NA,TRBV5-1,TRBD2
CASSMAANYGYTF,TGTGCCAGTAGTATGGCAGCTAACTATGGCTACACCTTC,TRBJ1-2,NA,TRBV19,NA
CASSVDSLNEKLFF,TGTGCCAGCAGCGTGGACAGCCTTAATGAAAAACTGTTCTTT,TRBJ1-4,NA,TRBV5-4,NA
CASSLGQGTPSYNEQFF,TGTGCCAGCAGCTTGGGACAGGGGACACCCTCCTACAATGAGCAGTTCTTC,TRBJ2-1,NA,TRBV7-3,TRBD1
CASSSTGTSGNTIYF,TGTGCCAGCAGCTCGACAGGGACCTCTGGAAACACCATATATTTT,TRBJ1-3,NA,TRBV7-9,TRBD1
CASRTSLRQGHAAFF,TGTGCCAGCAGGACTTCATTACGACAGGGGCATGCTGCTTTCTTT,TRBJ1-1,once,TRBV5-5,TRBD1
CASSSSGTDPRLYTF,TGTGCCAGTAGTTCTTCCGGGACAGACCCTCGGCTCTACACCTTC,TRBJ1-2,NA,TRBV19,TRBD1
CSVSGTHGYTF,TGCAGCGTTTCAGGGACACATGGCTACACCTTC,TRBJ1-2,NA,TRBV29-1,NA
CASKRAGVERETQYF,TGCGCCAGCAAGAGGGCAGGGGTCGAGCGGGAGACCCAGTACTTC,TRBJ2-5,NA,TRBV5-1,NA
CASSQGRDFTDTQYF,TGCGCCAGCAGCCAAGGCCGGGACTTCACAGATACGCAGTATTTT,TRBJ2-3,NA,TRBV4-1,NA
CASSGTNTGELFF,TGTGCCAGCAGTGGGACTAACACCGGGGAGCTGTTTTTT,TRBJ2-2,NA,TRBV6-4,NA
CASSLSSETQYF,TGTGCCAGCAGTCTCTCAAGCGAGACCCAGTACTTC,TRBJ2-5,NA,TRBV25-1,NA
CASSWTSDNEQFF,TGTGCCAGCAGCTGGACTAGCGACAATGAGCAGTTCTTC,TRBJ2-1,NA,TRBV6-4,TRBD2
CASSLFRGQGATDTQYF,TGTGCCAGCAGTTTATTTCGCGGACAGGGGGCCACAGATACGCAGTATTTT,TRBJ2-3,few,TRBV28,TRBD1
CASSPSRQGWAHGYTF,TGTGCCAGCAGCCCGAGCCGACAGGGTTGGGCTCATGGCTACACCTTC,TRBJ1-2,NA,TRBV27,TRBD1
CATSRNQGNYEQYF,TGTGCCACCAGCAGAAATCAGGGTAACTACGAGCAGTACTTC,TRBJ2-7,NA,TRBV15,NA
CASSPVPSGGSEEQYF,TGTGCCAGCAGCCCGGTGCCTAGCGGGGGTTCGGAAGAGCAGTACTTC,TRBJ2-7,NA,TRBV11-2,TRBD2
CAWTGDRSYEQYF,TGTGCCTGGACAGGGGATAGGTCCTACGAGCAGTACTTC,TRBJ2-7,NA,TRBV30,NA
CASSLVRVITGELFF,TGTGCCAGCAGCTTAGTCAGGGTGATCACCGGGGAGCTGTTTTTT,TRBJ2-2,NA,TRBV11-2,NA
CASSLDRGIYNEQFF,TGTGCCAGCAGCTTGGACAGGGGGATTTACAATGAGCAGTTCTTC,TRBJ2-1,few,TRBV7-2,TRBD1
CASKVAGGTDTQYF,TGCGCCAGCAAAGTAGCGGGAGGGACAGATACGCAGTATTTT,TRBJ2-3,NA,TRBV5-1,TRBD2
CASSQISGSGNTIYF,TGTGCCAGCAGTCAAATCTCAGGGTCTGGAAACACCATATATTTT,TRBJ1-3,once,TRBV6-6,NA
CASITSGANGLTF,TGTGCCAGTATCACATCTGGGGCCAACGGCCTGACTTTC,TRBJ2-6,NA,TRBV19,NA
CASSPPGSSSYEQYF,TGTGCCAGCAGTCCACCGGGTTCGAGCTCCTACGAGCAGTACTTC,TRBJ2-7,NA,TRBV28,NA
CASSLDILYLNEQFF,TGTGCCAGCAGCTTGGATATTCTCTATCTCAATGAGCAGTTCTTC,TRBJ2-1,few,TRBV5-6,NA
CASRWAGHESGNTIYF,TGTGCCAGTAGATGGGCAGGGCACGAATCTGGAAACACCATATATTTT,TRBJ1-3,NA,TRBV19,NA
CASSSLAYREGRETQYF,TGTGCCAGCAGCTCCCTGGCTTACAGGGAAGGACGAGAGACCCAGTACTTC,TRBJ2-5,NA,TRBV7-6,NA
CASRSPGQSPYEQYF,TGTGCCAGTAGATCTCCGGGACAGTCTCCATACGAGCAGTACTTC,TRBJ2-7,NA,TRBV19,TRBD1
CASSNRVGSNQPQHF,TGTGCCAGCAGCAACAGGGTAGGGTCGAACCAGCCCCAGCATTTT,TRBJ1-5,NA,TRBV7-2,NA
CASSLDRGETQYF,TGTGCCAGCAGCCTGGACAGAGGGGAGACCCAGTACTTC,TRBJ2-5,NA,TRBV7-6,NA
CASSVEGGFSGEKLFF,TGTGCCAGCAGCGTAGAAGGGGGATTTAGTGGGGAAAAACTGTTTTTT,TRBJ1-4,NA,TRBV9,NA
CASSPGDRAGGYTF,TGTGCCAGCAGCCCCGGAGACAGGGCCGGTGGCTACACCTTC,TRBJ1-2,NA,TRBV13,TRBD1
CSVDGGSGANVLTF,TGCAGCGTTGACGGCGGTTCAGGGGCCAACGTCCTGACTTTC,TRBJ2-6,NA,TRBV29-1,NA
CASSLGQSYNSPLHF,TGTGCCAGCAGCTTAGGACAGAGCTATAATTCACCCCTCCACTTT,TRBJ1-6,NA,TRBV7-9,NA
CASSVGRQGDSPLHF,TGTGCCAGCAGCGTTGGGCGGCAGGGCGATTCACCCCTCCACTTT,TRBJ1-6,NA,TRBV9,NA
CASSQVIGGVSEAFF,TGTGCCAGCAGCCAAGTAATTGGGGGCGTGTCTGAAGCTTTCTTT,TRBJ1-1,NA,TRBV4-2,NA